This passage covers 20 T cell receptor beta chains from one sample sequenced in a study of blood T cell repertoires in COVID-19. Assay used: immunoSEQ multiplex PCR; TCRdb lists only in-frame clones, some missing. There are 210,000 or so clones in the sample; 85% occur only once, and approximately 5.1% lies in the top ten. Sample: peripheral blood. The receptor source for this set is a man in his fifties or sixties with COVID-19, enrolled during active disease.

The J gene is TRBJ2-7, the V gene TRBV28, with D possibly TRBD2 on 7 matching bases. This CDR3 region has 15 residues. Germline assignment: CDR1 MDHEN and CDR2 SYDVKM. Trimming took 5 bases from V and 5 from J, leaving 19 bases between them. The CDR3 region has the DNA TGTGCCAGCAGTGGACCCCGAGGGGGGGCCGACGAGCAGTACTTC. It translates to CASSGPRGGADEQYF. Using reference TRBV28 and TRBJ2-7 for the parts outside the CDR3, the full variable domain is DVKVTQSSRYLVKRTGEKVFLECVQDMDHENMFWYRQDPGLGLRLIYFSYDVKMKEKGDIPEGYSVSREKKERFSLILESASTNQTSMYLCASSGPRGGADEQYFGPGTRLTVT.

This clone occurred a few times. In DNA form, the CDR3 reads TGTGCCAGCAGCCACGGGGTAAGCGGGACTGAAGCTTTCTTT. Translated: CASSHGVSGTEAFF. The V gene is TRBV3-1 (or the pseudogene TRBV3-2), the J gene TRBJ1-1; D is ambiguous. This CDR3 comprises 14 residues. Trimming took 3 bases from V and 5 from J, leaving 13 bases between them. Germline V gives CDR1 LGHDT, CDR2 YNNKEL (reference sequence).

This clone was observed a few times. The rearrangement joins TRBV5-4 to TRBJ2-3; 9 bases align to TRBD1. The CDR3 has 15 amino acids. J was trimmed by 3 bases and V by 0 bases; bases with no gene match: 2. Germline V CDR1 and CDR2: SGHNT, YYREEE (reference sequence). The CDR3 loop reads CASSLAGQGTDTQYF. Here the CDR3 DNA reads TGTGCCAGCAGCTTGGCGGGACAGGGAACAGATACGCAGTATTTT.

The chain carries TRBV11-2 and TRBJ2-3; 7 nucleotides match TRBD2. The CDR3 loop spans 18 amino acids. The V gene's germline CDR1 is SGHAT and CDR2 FQNNGV. The V and J ends lost 5 bases and 2 bases, in that order; junction bases with no gene match: 16. The CDR3 DNA sequence: TGTGCCAGCAGCCCCTCCGGGGCAGCGGGGAAGGACACAGATACGCAGTATTTT. It encodes CASSPSGAAGKDTDTQYF.

The V call is TRBV11-1, the J call TRBJ1-1, with D hard to call. This CDR3 is built from 14 residues. Trimming pared 5 bases from V and 6 bases from J, leaving 16 bases between. In germline, CDR1 is SGHAT, CDR2 FQDESV (reference sequence). CDR3 protein: CASSPLWEYPEAFF. The CDR3 bases are TGTGCCAGCAGCCCCCTGTGGGAGTATCCTGAAGCTTTCTTT. Variable domain in full (rest from reference TRBV11-1 and TRBJ1-1): EAEVAQSPRYKITEKSQAVAFWCDPISGHATLYWYRQILGQGPELLVQFQDESVVDDSQLPKDRFSAERLKGVDSTLKIQPAELGDSAMYLCASSPLWEYPEAFFGQGTRLTVV.

This chain connects TRBV19 to TRBJ1-4; 9 nucleotides match TRBD1. V lost 3 bases and J lost 4; bases outside the gene matches: 12. The germline V gene encodes CDR1 LNHDA and CDR2 SQIVND (reference sequence). CDR3 size: 18 residues. CDR3 DNA sequence: TGTGCCAGTAGTATCCGCCCGGGACAGGGTCTTCTTAATGAAAAACTGTTTTTT. Translating gives CASSIRPGQGLLNEKLFF.

The chain carries TRBV11-2 and TRBJ1-3, with D hard to call. Germline loops: CDR1 SGHAT, CDR2 FQNNGV. Trimming shortened V by 4 bases and J by 1 base, and 17 bases separated the two germline ends. This CDR3 region has 17 residues. CDR3 DNA: TGTGCCAGCAGCTCCGACGCACGGCAGGCATCTGGAAACACCATATATTTT. Translation: CASSSDARQASGNTIYF.

V is TRBV25-1 and J is TRBJ1-4, with unresolved D. Per the germline V gene, CDR1 is MGHDK and CDR2 is SYGVNS. V lost 8 bases to trimming and J lost 6 bases, with 10 bases between them. The CDR3 extends over 12 amino acids. This chain's CDR3 is CASCDMDEKLFF. The CDR3 DNA sequence: TGTGCCAGCTGCGACATGGATGAAAAACTGTTTTTT. The full variable domain, with the rest looked up from reference TRBV25-1 and TRBJ1-4, is EADIYQTPRYLVIGTGKKITLECSQTMGHDKMYWYQQDPGMELHLIHYSYGVNSTEKGDLSSESTVSRIRTEHFPLTLESARPSHTSQYLCASCDMDEKLFFGSGTQLSVL.

The rearrangement joins TRBV7-2 to TRBJ1-2; D is unresolved. CDR3 size: 14 residues. Germline V lookup: CDR1 SGHTA, CDR2 FQGNSA. The ends were cut back, 2 bases at V and 3 bases at J, with 10 bases in the middle. CDR3 residues: CASSLMQVDYGYTF. The CDR3 region has the DNA TGTGCCAGCAGCTTAATGCAGGTGGACTATGGCTACACCTTC.

The chain joins TRBV7-3 to TRBJ2-7, with D uncertain. The CDR3 runs 11 residues. CDR1 and CDR2 (germline): SGHTA, FQGTGA. The V gene lost 1 base and the J gene lost 5 bases, with 3 bases spanning the gap. CDR3 nucleotide sequence: TGTGCCAGCAGCTTAAGGCACGAGCAGTACTTC. It yields the protein CASSLRHEQYF.

This chain connects TRBV14 to TRBJ2-1; D may be TRBD1 (5 bases). V was clipped by 0 bases and J by 11 bases, with 23 bases between them. The CDR3 contains 17 residues. Germline V gene lookup returns CDR1 SGHDN and CDR2 FVKESK. This CDR3 is CASSQEMGRELIEKQFF. CDR3 DNA sequence: TGTGCCAGCAGCCAAGAAATGGGCAGGGAATTGATCGAAAAGCAGTTCTTC.

The chain combines TRBV10-2 with TRBJ1-5; 7 bases are a match to TRBD1. V shed 7 bases, J shed 7 bases, and the junction held 7 bases outside the gene matches. This CDR3 spans 13 amino acids. Germline-derived CDR1 and CDR2 are WSHSY and SAAADI. The CDR3 nucleotides read TGCGCCAGCATGAGACAGGGTGGCCAGCCCCAGCATTTT. This sequence encodes CASMRQGGQPQHF.

The chain has TRBV28 and TRBJ1-3; D may be TRBD1 (6 bases). V dropped 6 bases and J dropped 1 base, with 16 bases sitting between them. The CDR3 is made up of 16 amino acids. Germline CDR1 is MDHEN and CDR2 is SYDVKM. DNA for the CDR3: TGTGCCAGCAGCGAAATGACAGGCCTTTCTGGAAACACCATATATTTT. Translation: CASSEMTGLSGNTIYF.

This chain links TRBV6-2 or TRBV6-3 with TRBJ1-1, with D perhaps matching TRBD1 (6 bases). Trimming removed 2 bases at V and 6 bases at J, with 19 bases between. The CDR3 totals 16 residues. CDR1 and CDR2 from the germline V gene are MNHEY and SVGEGT. CDR3 sequence: CASSYVGGTIDAEAFF. The CDR3, as DNA: TGTGCCAGCAGTTACGTGGGAGGGACAATCGATGCTGAAGCTTTCTTT.

The rearrangement joins TRBV5-4 to TRBJ2-3; D is possibly TRBD2 (5 bases). The CDR3 is made up of 14 amino acids. Germline V lookup: CDR1 SGHNT, CDR2 YYREEE (reference sequence). Trimming took 4 bases from V and 2 from J, leaving 11 bases between them. In nucleotides, the CDR3 is TGTGCCAGCAGCCAAGCGGAGTTCACAGATACGCAGTATTTT. It codes for CASSQAEFTDTQYF.

This clone was counted only a few times. CDR3 in DNA: TGTGCCAGCAGCCAAGTGAGGGACAGGGGTCATAGTAACTATGGCTACACCTTC. Its protein is CASSQVRDRGHSNYGYTF. The chain carries TRBV3-1 (or the pseudogene TRBV3-2) and TRBJ1-2; TRBD1 agrees at 10 bases. V lost 1 base and J lost 1; bases outside the gene matches: 9. The germline CDR1 and CDR2 sequences are LGHDT and YNNKEL (reference sequence). This CDR3 region has 18 residues.

The J gene is TRBJ1-1, the V gene TRBV6-5; D is undetermined. The V gene's germline CDR1 is MNHEY and CDR2 SVGAGI. The CDR3 extends over 13 amino acids. The V end was cut by 0 bases, the J end by 5 bases, with 7 bases between. CDR3: CASSYSRSTEAFF. The CDR3, as DNA: TGTGCCAGCAGTTACTCCCGGTCTACTGAAGCTTTCTTT.

This clone was seen a few times. The chain uses TRBV9 and TRBJ1-4, with TRBD1 identical over 9 bases. Germline V gene lookup returns CDR1 SGDLS and CDR2 YYNGEE. The CDR3 extends over 14 amino acids. Trimming removed 5 bases from V and 13 bases from J; junction bases left unmatched: 12. The CDR3 is CASSRGQGPSRLFF. CDR3 nucleotides: TGTGCCAGCAGTCGCGGACAGGGGCCTTCTAGACTGTTTTTT.

V usage is TRBV7-2 and J usage is TRBJ1-4; a weak D match, TRBD1 (5 bases). The germline V gene encodes CDR1 SGHTA and CDR2 FQGNSA. V gave up 0 bases and J gave up 3 bases, with 8 bases separating them. This CDR3 comprises 15 residues. This CDR3 reads CASSLAGLSNEKLFF. The CDR3 coding sequence is TGTGCCAGCAGCTTAGCGGGGCTATCTAATGAAAAACTGTTTTTT.

V and J are TRBV3-1 (or the pseudogene TRBV3-2) and TRBJ2-1; the match to TRBD2 covers 7 bases. CDR3 size: 14 residues. CDR1 is LGHDT, CDR2 YNNKEL, per germline (reference sequence). J gave up 2 bases and V 4 bases, and 2 bases lay outside the gene matches. The CDR3 sequence: CASSLGTTYNEQFF. The CDR3 region has the DNA TGTGCCAGCAGCCTCGGGACTACCTACAATGAGCAGTTCTTC.